This TCR beta chain was sequenced during a study of cytomegalovirus exposure and HLA in healthy donors. PCR amplification relied on 60 Vbeta primers (plus 13 Jbeta primers). Data came from immunoSEQ multiplex PCR; TCRdb stores just in-frame clones and leaves some out. The table has more than 90,000 clones, about 76% seen once; the top ten hold roughly 7.7%. Study-level results: In the analysis, some V segments, TRBV6-2 and TRBV6-3 included, were excluded as indistinguishable. What was likely a sequencing artifact was a cluster of highly shared sequence variants. In a later analysis, TCR beta V- and J-gene trimming was associated with a missense DCLRE1C variant.

The ends lost 5 bases at V and 2 bases at J; junction bases unmatched: 5. The CDR3 is 14 amino acids. Germline CDR1 is SGHAT and CDR2 is FQNNGV. On this clone itself: Antigen: not known.

Everyone who donated was a healthy bone marrow donor. The receptor was derived from a man aged 35-49 years in good health and CMV-seropositive. The chain joins TRBV11-2 to TRBJ2-7, with 8 bases fitting TRBD1. The sample taken for sequencing was PBMCs. CDR3 coding DNA: TGTGCCAGCAGCCCCTCGGACAGGGCCTACGAGCAGTACTTC. As protein: CASSPSDRAYEQYF.